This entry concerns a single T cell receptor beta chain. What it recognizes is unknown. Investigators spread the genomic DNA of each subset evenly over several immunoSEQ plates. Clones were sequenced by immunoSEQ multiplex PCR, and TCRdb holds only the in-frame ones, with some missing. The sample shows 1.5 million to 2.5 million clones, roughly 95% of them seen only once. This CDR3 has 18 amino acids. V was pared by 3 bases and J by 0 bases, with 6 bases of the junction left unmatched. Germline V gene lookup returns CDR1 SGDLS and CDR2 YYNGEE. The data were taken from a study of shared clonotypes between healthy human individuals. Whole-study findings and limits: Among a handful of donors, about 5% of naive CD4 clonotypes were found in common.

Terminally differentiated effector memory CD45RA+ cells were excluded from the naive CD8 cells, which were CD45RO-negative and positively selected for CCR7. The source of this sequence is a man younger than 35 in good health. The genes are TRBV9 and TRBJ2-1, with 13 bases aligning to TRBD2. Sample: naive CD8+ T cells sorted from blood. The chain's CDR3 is CASSGGLAGVSSYNEQFF. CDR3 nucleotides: TGTGCCAGCAGCGGAGGACTAGCGGGAGTCAGCTCCTACAATGAGCAGTTCTTC.